The TCR beta chain described here comes from a study of T-cell reconstitution after alpha-beta-depleted transplantation in children. Unique molecular identifiers were incorporated during preparation of the TCRbeta library. TCRdb fed the PCR reads into MiXCR, producing one record per CDR3 protein. Of 190,000 or so distinct CDR3 sequences listed, about 14% are singletons. The CDR3 has 20 amino acids. V trimming: 1 base; J trimming: 5 bases; junction bases outside the gene matches: 19. Germline V gives CDR1 MNHEY, CDR2 SMNVEV (reference sequence). The chain is built from TRBV27 and TRBJ2-1; the match to TRBD2 covers 8 bases. The clonotype comes from a human donor who donated a stem cell graft to a child with acute lymphoblastic leukemia. This specimen was PBMCs from the stem cell graft donor, taken from the stem cell graft. The CDR3 sequence: CASSLFLAAGVNSYDNEQFF. The CDR3 coding sequence is TGTGCCAGCAGTTTATTTCTGGCAGCGGGAGTTAATTCATATGACAATGAGCAGTTCTTC.